The rows below give T cell receptor beta chains drawn from one sample of a study of shared clonotypes between healthy human individuals. The repertoire was sequenced with immunoSEQ multiplex PCR; TCRdb's copy has only in-frame clones and lacks some. The sample has more than 2 million clones, over 85% seen once. Source material: naive CD8+ T cells sorted from blood. The receptors stem from a man between 18 and 29 years old in good health. The CDR3 runs from the conserved cysteine through the conserved F or W. The D gene is left open where the match is weak. Expanded clones get a size class; other rows say once, few or many, or leave the size out.

J	V	D	size	DNA	CDR3
TRBJ2-5	TRBV30	-	once	TGTGCCTGGGCCCGAGGAGGGCCAGAGACCCAGTACTTC	CAWARGGPETQYF
TRBJ1-3	TRBV27	-	once	TGTGCCAGCAGTCCACTATTTTCAAGAGGCGGGATAGATGGAAACACCATATATTTT	CASSPLFSRGGIDGNTIYF
TRBJ2-2	TRBV2	TRBD2	-	TGTGCCAGCAGTGCGGGGGGGCGCACCGGGGAGCTGTTTTTT	CASSAGGRTGELFF
TRBJ2-7	TRBV5-6	-	-	TGTGCCAGCACCTTTGGGTTAAGCTCCTACGAGCAGTACTTC	CASTFGLSSYEQYF
TRBJ1-1	TRBV13	TRBD1	-	TGTGCCAGCAGCTTAGAGGGGGCGACTGAAGCTTTCTTT	CASSLEGATEAFF
TRBJ2-7	TRBV4-1	-	-	TGCGCCAGCAGCCAAGATAGAGGCCGATTCTACGAGCAGTACTTC	CASSQDRGRFYEQYF
TRBJ2-1	TRBV27	TRBD2	-	TGTGCCAGCAGGCTAGCGGGAGTGAGAGGCGATGAGCAGTTCTTC	CASRLAGVRGDEQFF
TRBJ2-2	TRBV12-5	-	-	TGTGCTAGTGGAAACAGGGAAGCGGTCGGGGAGCTGTTTTTT	CASGNREAVGELFF
TRBJ2-7	TRBV4-3	-	-	TGCGCCAGCAGCTCGTGGCTATCCTACGAGCAGTACTTC	CASSSWLSYEQYF
TRBJ2-7	TRBV5-6	-	-	TGTGCCAGCAGCCCCCCGGGGGTCTTCAGCTCCTACGAGCAGTACTTC	CASSPPGVFSSYEQYF
TRBJ2-7	TRBV27	TRBD1	-	TGTGCCAGCAGGCAAACAGGGGGCGGCTCCTACGAGCAGTACTTC	CASRQTGGGSYEQYF
TRBJ2-3	TRBV7-6	-	-	TGTGCCAGCAGCTTAGTAGGGGAGACGATCACAGATACGCAGTATTTT	CASSLVGETITDTQYF
TRBJ1-5	TRBV6-5	-	-	TGTGCCAGCAGTTACGGGTGGGGGCAGCCCCAGCATTTT	CASSYGWGQPQHF
TRBJ1-6	TRBV11-2	-	-	TGTGCCAGCAGCTTCGCAACCGGGACATCTAGCTCCTATAATTCACCCCTCCACTTT	CASSFATGTSSSYNSPLHF
TRBJ2-1	TRBV4-1	TRBD2	-	TGCGCCAGCAGCCAAGATCCGCTAGCGGGAGCCTACAATGAGCAGTTCTTC	CASSQDPLAGAYNEQFF
TRBJ2-7	TRBV28	-	-	TGTGCCAGCAGTTTAGGGACGGCGACCTACGAGCAGTACTTC	CASSLGTATYEQYF
TRBJ2-3	TRBV11-2	-	-	TGTGCCAGCAGCTTGGCGGGGCCTCGCACAGATACGCAGTATTTT	CASSLAGPRTDTQYF
TRBJ2-1	TRBV4-1	TRBD2	-	TGCGCCAGCAGCCAAGAGGGGCGGGAGGTGGTTAATGAGCAGTTCTTC	CASSQEGREVVNEQFF
TRBJ2-3	TRBV7-2	-	-	TGTGCCAGCAGCTTAAGGGGTCGATCCGCAGATACGCAGTATTTT	CASSLRGRSADTQYF
TRBJ2-7	TRBV19	-	-	TGTGCCAGTAGTATGAGTCATTCCAGCTACGAGCAGTACTTC	CASSMSHSSYEQYF
TRBJ2-7	TRBV27	-	-	TGTGCCAGCAGTTCGGGGGGCGACCCAAGCGAGCAGTACTTC	CASSSGGDPSEQYF
TRBJ1-5	TRBV13	TRBD1	-	TGTGCCAGCAGCTCAGGGGGGGATAGCAATCAGCCCCAGCATTTT	CASSSGGDSNQPQHF
TRBJ1-5	TRBV7-8	TRBD1	-	TGTGCCAGCAGCGCACAGGGGATCATAGATCAGCCCCAGCATTTT	CASSAQGIIDQPQHF
TRBJ2-7	TRBV27	-	-	TGTGCCAGCAGTCCCGGCAGCTCCTACGAGCAGTACTTC	CASSPGSSYEQYF
TRBJ2-7	TRBV5-4	-	-	TGTGCCAGCAGTTGGGACCCGGAGGGCTACGAGCAGTACTTC	CASSWDPEGYEQYF
TRBJ2-3	TRBV11-2	-	once	TGTGCCAGCAGCTTGGTACCGCAGGGAGTTGGCACAGATACGCAGTATTTT	CASSLVPQGVGTDTQYF
TRBJ2-7	TRBV30	-	-	TGTGCCTGGAGTGTAACTGCCTACGAGCAGTACTTC	CAWSVTAYEQYF
TRBJ2-2	TRBV4-2	-	-	TGTGCCAGCAGTCCCCCCCCGGTCGGGGCTAGCACCGGGGAGCTGTTTTTT	CASSPPPVGASTGELFF
TRBJ2-7	TRBV4-1	-	-	TGCGCCAGCAGCCTGAGACCCTCCTACGAGCAGTACTTC	CASSLRPSYEQYF
TRBJ2-3	TRBV10-2	-	-	TGCGCCAGCAGTGCGGAGGCGCCCAGGAATACGCAGTATTTT	CASSAEAPRNTQYF
TRBJ2-7	TRBV5-1	TRBD2	-	TGCGCCAGCAGCTTGGCCGAACTAGCGGGCGAGCAGTACTTC	CASSLAELAGEQYF
TRBJ2-5	TRBV7-9	-	-	TGTGCCAGCAGCCTAGGTCTGGGGAGGCAAGAGACCCAGTACTTC	CASSLGLGRQETQYF
TRBJ2-1	TRBV6-1	-	-	TGTGCCAGCAGTGATAAATTGTGGGCTATTGGCGGGAATGAGCAGTTCTTC	CASSDKLWAIGGNEQFF
TRBJ1-2	TRBV7-9	-	once	TGTGCCAGCAGCTTAGGGGCTCGGGGGGTCTATGGCTACACCTTC	CASSLGARGVYGYTF
TRBJ2-7	TRBV5-1	TRBD2	-	TGCGCCAGCAGCCCGGGACTAGCGGGGCCGATTGAGCAGTACTTC	CASSPGLAGPIEQYF
TRBJ2-7	TRBV6-1	-	-	TGTGCCAGCTTAGAAGGCATTCGGGGCGAGCAGTACTTC	CASLEGIRGEQYF
TRBJ1-2	TRBV27	-	-	TGTGCCAGCAGTTTATTTTCCGCAGGGAATGCTAACTATGGCTACACCTTC	CASSLFSAGNANYGYTF
TRBJ2-7	TRBV11-2	TRBD1	-	TGTGCCAGCAGCTTCCGGGGACAGGGGGCGGACGAGCAGTACTTC	CASSFRGQGADEQYF
TRBJ2-7	TRBV19	-	-	TGTGCCAGTAGTATAGATCTCGAGACAGCGTTCTACGAGCAGTACTTC	CASSIDLETAFYEQYF
TRBJ2-1	TRBV27	-	-	TGTGCCAGCAGTTCCGACCGGGGAAATGAGCAGTTCTTC	CASSSDRGNEQFF